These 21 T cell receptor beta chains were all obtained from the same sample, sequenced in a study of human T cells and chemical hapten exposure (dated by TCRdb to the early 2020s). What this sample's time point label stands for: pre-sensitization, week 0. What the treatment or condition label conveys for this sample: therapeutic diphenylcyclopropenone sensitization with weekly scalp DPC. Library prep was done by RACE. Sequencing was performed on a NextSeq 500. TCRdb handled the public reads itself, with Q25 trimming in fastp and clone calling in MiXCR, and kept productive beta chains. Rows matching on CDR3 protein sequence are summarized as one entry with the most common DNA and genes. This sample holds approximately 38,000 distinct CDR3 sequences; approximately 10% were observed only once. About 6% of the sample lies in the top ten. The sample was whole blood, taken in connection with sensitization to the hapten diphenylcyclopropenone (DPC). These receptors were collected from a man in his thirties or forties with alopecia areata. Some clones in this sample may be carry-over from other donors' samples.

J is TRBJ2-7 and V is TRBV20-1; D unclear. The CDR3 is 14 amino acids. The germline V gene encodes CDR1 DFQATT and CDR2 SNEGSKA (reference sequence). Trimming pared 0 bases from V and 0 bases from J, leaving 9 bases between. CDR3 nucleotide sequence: TGCAGTGCTAGAGATGACGGCCTCTCCTACGAGCAGTACGTC. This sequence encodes CSARDDGLSYEQYV.

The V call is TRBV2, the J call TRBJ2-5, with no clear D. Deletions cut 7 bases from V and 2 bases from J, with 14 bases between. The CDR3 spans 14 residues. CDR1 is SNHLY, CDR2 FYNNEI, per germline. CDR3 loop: CASKGVYQQETQYF. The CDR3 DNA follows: TGTGCCAGCAAGGGTGTGTATCAACAAGAGACCCAGTACTTC.

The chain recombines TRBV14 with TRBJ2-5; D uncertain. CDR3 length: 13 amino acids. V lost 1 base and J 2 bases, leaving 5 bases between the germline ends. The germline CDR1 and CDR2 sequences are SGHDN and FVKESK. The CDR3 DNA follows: TGTGCCAGCAGCCAAGGGCTACAAGAGACCCAGTACTTC. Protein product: CASSQGLQETQYF.

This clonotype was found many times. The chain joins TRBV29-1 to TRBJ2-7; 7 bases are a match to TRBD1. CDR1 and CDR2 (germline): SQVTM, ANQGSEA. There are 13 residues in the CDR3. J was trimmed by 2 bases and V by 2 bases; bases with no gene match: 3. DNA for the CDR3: TGCAGCGTTGAAAGGCAGGGGGCCTACGAGCAGTACTTC. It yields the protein CSVERQGAYEQYF.

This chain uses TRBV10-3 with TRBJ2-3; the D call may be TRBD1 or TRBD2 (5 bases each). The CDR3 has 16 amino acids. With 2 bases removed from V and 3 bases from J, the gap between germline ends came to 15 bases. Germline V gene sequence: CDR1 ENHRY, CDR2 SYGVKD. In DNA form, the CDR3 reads TGTGCCATCAGTGAGCGACAAGGGGAGACTACAGATACGCAGTATTTT. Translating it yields CAISERQGETTDTQYF.

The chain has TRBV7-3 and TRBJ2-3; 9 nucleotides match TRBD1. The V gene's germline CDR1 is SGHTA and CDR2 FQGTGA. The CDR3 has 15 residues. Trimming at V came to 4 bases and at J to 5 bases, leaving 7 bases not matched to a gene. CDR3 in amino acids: CASSSHGQGLDTQYF. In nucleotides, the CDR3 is TGTGCCAGCAGCTCTCATGGACAGGGGTTAGATACGCAGTATTTT.

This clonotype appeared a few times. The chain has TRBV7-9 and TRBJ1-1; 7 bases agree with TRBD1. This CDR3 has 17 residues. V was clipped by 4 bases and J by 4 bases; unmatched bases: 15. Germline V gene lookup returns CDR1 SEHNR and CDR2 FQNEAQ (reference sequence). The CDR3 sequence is CASSWEGQVRASTEAFF. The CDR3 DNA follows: TGTGCCAGCAGCTGGGAAGGACAGGTCAGGGCAAGCACTGAAGCTTTCTTT.

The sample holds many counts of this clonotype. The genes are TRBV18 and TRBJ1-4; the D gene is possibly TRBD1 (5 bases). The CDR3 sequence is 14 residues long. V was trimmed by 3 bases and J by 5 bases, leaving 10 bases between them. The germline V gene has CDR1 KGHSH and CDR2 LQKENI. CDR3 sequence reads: CASSPKTENEKLFF. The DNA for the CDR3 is TGTGCCAGCTCACCCAAGACAGAAAATGAAAAACTGTTTTTT. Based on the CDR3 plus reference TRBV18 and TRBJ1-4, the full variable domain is NAGVMQNPRHLVRRRGQEARLRCSPMKGHSHVYWYRQLPEEGLKFMVYLQKENIIDESGMPKERFSAEFPKEGPSILRIQQVVRGDSAAYFCASSPKTENEKLFFGSGTQLSVL.

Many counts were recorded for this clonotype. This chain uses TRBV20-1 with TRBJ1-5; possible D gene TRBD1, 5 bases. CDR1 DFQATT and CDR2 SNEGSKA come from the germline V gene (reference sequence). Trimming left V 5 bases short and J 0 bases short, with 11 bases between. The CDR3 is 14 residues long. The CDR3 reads CSALSGHSNQPQHF. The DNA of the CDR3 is TGCAGTGCTTTGTCAGGGCATAGCAATCAGCCCCAGCATTTT.

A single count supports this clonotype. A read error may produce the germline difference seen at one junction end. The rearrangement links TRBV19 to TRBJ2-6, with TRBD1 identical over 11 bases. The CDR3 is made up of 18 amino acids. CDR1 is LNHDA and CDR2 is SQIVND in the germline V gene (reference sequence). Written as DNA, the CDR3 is TGTGCCAGTAGTATCCTGGGACAGGGGGGCGCTGGGGCCAACGTCCCGACTTTC. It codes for CASSILGQGGAGANVPTF.

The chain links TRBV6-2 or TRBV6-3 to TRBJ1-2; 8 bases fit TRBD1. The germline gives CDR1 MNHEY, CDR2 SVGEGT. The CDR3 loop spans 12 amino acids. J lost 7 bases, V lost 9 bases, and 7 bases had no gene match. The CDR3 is CASSTGAIGYTF. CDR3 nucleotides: TGTGCCAGTTCGACAGGGGCGATTGGCTACACCTTC.

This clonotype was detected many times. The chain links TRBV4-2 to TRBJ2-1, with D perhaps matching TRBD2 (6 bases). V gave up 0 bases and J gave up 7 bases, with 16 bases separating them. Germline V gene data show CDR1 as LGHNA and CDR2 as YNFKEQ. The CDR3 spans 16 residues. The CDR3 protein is CASSQDRGTLGNEQFF. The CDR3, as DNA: TGTGCCAGCAGCCAAGATCGGGGGACCCTAGGGAATGAGCAGTTCTTC.

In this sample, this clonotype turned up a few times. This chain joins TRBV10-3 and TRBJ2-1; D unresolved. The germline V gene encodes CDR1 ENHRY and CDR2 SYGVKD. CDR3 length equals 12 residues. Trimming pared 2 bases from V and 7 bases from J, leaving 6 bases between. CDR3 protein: CAISEKSNEQFF. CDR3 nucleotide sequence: TGTGCCATCAGTGAGAAAAGTAATGAGCAGTTCTTC.

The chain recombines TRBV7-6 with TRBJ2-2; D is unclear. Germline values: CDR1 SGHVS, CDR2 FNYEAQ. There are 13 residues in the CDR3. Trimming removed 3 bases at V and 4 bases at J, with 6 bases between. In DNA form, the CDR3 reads TGTGCCAGCAGCTTGAGGCGCACCGGGGAGCTGTTTTTT. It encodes CASSLRRTGELFF.

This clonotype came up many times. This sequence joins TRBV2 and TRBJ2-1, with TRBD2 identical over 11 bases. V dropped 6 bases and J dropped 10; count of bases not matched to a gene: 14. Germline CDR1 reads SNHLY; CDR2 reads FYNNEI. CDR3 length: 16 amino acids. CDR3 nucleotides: TGTGCCAGCAGAAACCTAGCGGGGGGCCCCCGCAGGGAGCAGTTCTTC. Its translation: CASRNLAGGPRREQFF.

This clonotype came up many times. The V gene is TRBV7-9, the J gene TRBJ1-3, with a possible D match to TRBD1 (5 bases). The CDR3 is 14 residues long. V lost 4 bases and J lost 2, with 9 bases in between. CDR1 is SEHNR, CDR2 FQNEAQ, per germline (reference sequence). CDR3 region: CASSSEGPGNTIYF. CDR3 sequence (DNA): TGTGCCAGCAGCTCCGAGGGGCCTGGAAACACCATATATTTT.

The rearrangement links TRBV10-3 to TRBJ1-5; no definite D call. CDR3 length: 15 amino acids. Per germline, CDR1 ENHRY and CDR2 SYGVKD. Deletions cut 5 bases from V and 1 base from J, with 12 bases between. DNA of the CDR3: TGTGCCATCAGTCCATCGGGAGGGAGCAATCAGCCCCAGCATTTT. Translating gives CAISPSGGSNQPQHF.

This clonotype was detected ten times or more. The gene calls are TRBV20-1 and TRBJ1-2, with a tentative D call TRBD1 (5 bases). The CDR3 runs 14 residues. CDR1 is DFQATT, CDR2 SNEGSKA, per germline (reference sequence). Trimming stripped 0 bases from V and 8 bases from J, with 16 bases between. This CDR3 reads CSARETQETGGYTF. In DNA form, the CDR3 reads TGCAGTGCTAGAGAAACACAGGAGACCGGCGGCTACACCTTC.

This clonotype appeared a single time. The CDR3 DNA is TGCAGTGCTACGACAGTCTTTAGCAATCAGCCCCAGCATTTT. It is translated as CSATTVFSNQPQHF. The chain links TRBV20-1 to TRBJ1-5, with TRBD1 as a possible D gene (5 bases). CDR1 DFQATT and CDR2 SNEGSKA come from the germline V gene (reference sequence). This CDR3 has 14 amino acids. The ends were cut back, 4 bases at V and 0 bases at J, with 10 bases in the middle.

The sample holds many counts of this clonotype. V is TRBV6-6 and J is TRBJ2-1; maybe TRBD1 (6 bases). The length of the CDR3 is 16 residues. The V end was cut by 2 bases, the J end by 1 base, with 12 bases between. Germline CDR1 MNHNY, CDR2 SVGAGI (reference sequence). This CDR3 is CASSYITGMSYNEQFF. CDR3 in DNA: TGTGCCAGCAGTTACATCACAGGGATGTCCTACAATGAGCAGTTCTTC.

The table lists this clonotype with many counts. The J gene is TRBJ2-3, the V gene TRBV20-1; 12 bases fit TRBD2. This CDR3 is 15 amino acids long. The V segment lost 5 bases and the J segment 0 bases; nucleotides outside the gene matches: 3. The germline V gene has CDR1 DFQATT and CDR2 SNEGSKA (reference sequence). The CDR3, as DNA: TGCAGTGCTCTACTAGCGGGGGGTAGCACAGATACGCAGTATTTT. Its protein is CSALLAGGSTDTQYF.